These 30 T cell receptor beta chains originate from one sample sequenced in a study of T-cell memory formation after mild COVID-19. MiXCR was run by TCRdb on the 5' RACE reads, yielding one entry per CDR3 protein. Of around 180,000 distinct CDR3 sequences listed, under 20% are singletons. Sequencing was carried out using PBMCs or a T cell subset sorted from them (not recorded which). These receptors were collected from an adult woman who had mild COVID-19 (a few samples of this study predate the infection). Cell type and time point are not known.

This clonotype was seen a handful of times. The chain uses TRBV7-7 and TRBJ2-7, with TRBD2 matching over 9 bases. The CDR3 is 18 residues long. The germline gives CDR1 SSHAT, CDR2 FNYEAQ (reference sequence). Trimming took 5 bases from V and 3 from J; bases not matched to a gene: 17. CDR3 coding DNA: TGTGCCAGCAGCCCAGGGCTCACCGGGACTAGCATCGTCTACGAGCAGTACTTC. Its translation is CASSPGLTGTSIVYEQYF.

This clonotype was detected only a few times. V is TRBV5-6 and J is TRBJ2-1; possibly TRBD2 for D (6 bases). Germline CDR1 is SGHDT and CDR2 is YYEEEE. The V and J ends lost 4 bases and 2 bases respectively, with 16 bases between them. The CDR3 spans 16 residues. CDR3 nucleotides: TGTGCCAGCAGCCGCGATCGCGGGGTTACCTACAATGAGCAGTTCTTC. Its translation: CASSRDRGVTYNEQFF.

This chain uses TRBV4-2 with TRBJ1-2; maybe TRBD1 (5 bases). The germline V gene encodes CDR1 LGHNA and CDR2 YNFKEQ. CDR3 length: 14 residues. V lost 0 bases and J lost 7, with 12 bases in between. The CDR3 DNA sequence: TGTGCCAGCAGCCAAGAGTCCCGGGGCGCTGGCTACACCTTC. Residues: CASSQESRGAGYTF.

This clonotype was seen a handful of times. The gene calls are TRBV11-2 and TRBJ2-1; D might be TRBD2 (6 bases). CDR3 size: 16 residues. CDR1 and CDR2 (germline): SGHAT, FQNNGV. V was shortened by 5 bases and J by 3 bases, with 17 bases between the two germline ends. CDR3 amino acids: CASSRFAGRRYNEQFF. Written as DNA, the CDR3 is TGTGCCAGCAGCCGCTTTGCGGGGAGACGCTACAATGAGCAGTTCTTC.

This clonotype was found a few times. The chain employs TRBV12-3 or TRBV12-4 and TRBJ2-5, with D perhaps given as TRBD1 or TRBD2 (5 bases each). The CDR3 is 16 amino acids. With 7 bases removed from V and 5 bases from J, the gap between germline ends came to 23 bases. CDR3 sequence reads: CASNSRWDLPKETQYF. The CDR3 DNA sequence: TGTGCCAGCAACAGTAGGTGGGACCTGCCCAAGGAGACCCAGTACTTC.

The genes are TRBV9 and TRBJ2-3; 14 bases are a match to TRBD2. The J segment lost 2 bases and the V segment lost 2 bases, leaving 10 bases of the junction unmatched. The germline gives CDR1 SGDLS, CDR2 YYNGEE. CDR3 size: 19 residues. CDR3 sequence: CASSVGLAGGVENTDTQYF. The DNA of the CDR3 is TGTGCCAGCAGCGTTGGACTAGCGGGAGGAGTTGAGAACACAGATACGCAGTATTTT. The full variable domain, with the rest looked up from reference TRBV9 and TRBJ2-3, is DSGVTQTPKHLITATGQRVTLRCSPRSGDLSVYWYQQSLDQGLQFLIQYYNGEERAKGNILERFSAQQFPDLHSELNLSSLELGDSALYFCASSVGLAGGVENTDTQYFGPGTRLTVL.

This clonotype has only a few counts. The rearrangement joins TRBV5-1 to TRBJ1-2; possible D gene TRBD1, 6 bases. Trimming removed 3 bases at V and 3 bases at J, with 12 bases between. Germline lookup yields CDR1 SGHRS and CDR2 YFSETQ. This CDR3 region has 14 residues. The CDR3 protein is CASSSPGHYYGYTF. CDR3 bases: TGCGCCAGCAGCTCTCCGGGACATTACTATGGCTACACCTTC.

The chain joins TRBV2 to TRBJ1-1; TRBD1 aligns across 8 bases. From germline, CDR1 is SNHLY and CDR2 FYNNEI. This CDR3 contains 15 residues. Trimming cost V 4 bases and J 0 bases; bases outside gene matches: 4. The DNA of the CDR3 is TGTGCCAGCAGTGCTCCGGACAGGGTGAACACTGAAGCTTTCTTT. As protein: CASSAPDRVNTEAFF.

This clonotype was counted only a few times. The chain combines TRBV18 with TRBJ1-2, with no clear D. V lost 6 bases and J lost 5, with 16 bases in between. This CDR3 is built from 14 residues. Per germline, CDR1 KGHSH and CDR2 LQKENI. CDR3 DNA: TGTGCCAGCTCCGACACCATATCGGGTTATGGCTACACCTTC. Protein: CASSDTISGYGYTF.

This chain uses TRBV20-1 with TRBJ1-2, with a weak D call TRBD1 (5 bases). This CDR3 region has 13 residues. Germline V lookup: CDR1 DFQATT, CDR2 SNEGSKA (reference sequence). The CDR3 loop is CRPEGGANYGYTF. For the CDR3, the DNA is TGCAGACCAGAAGGAGGGGCTAACTATGGCTACACCTTC.

The V and J genes are TRBV7-2 and TRBJ1-1, with 7 bases lining up with TRBD1. The CDR3 consists of 16 residues. Germline V gene lookup returns CDR1 SGHTA and CDR2 FQGNSA. V shed 2 bases and J 4 bases; nucleotides not matched to a gene: 10. CDR3 DNA sequence: TGTGCCAGCAGCTTACGTTGGGGGACAGCCACCACTGAAGCTTTCTTT. It encodes CASSLRWGTATTEAFF.

This chain connects TRBV27 to TRBJ2-2, with no clear D. Germline-derived CDR1 and CDR2 are MNHEY and SMNVEV (reference sequence). The CDR3 covers 14 residues. V lost 3 bases to trimming and J lost 8 bases, with 13 bases between them. The CDR3 nucleotides read TGTGCCAGCAGTTTGGGCCCCACTAAAGGGGAGCTGTTTTTT. Amino acids: CASSLGPTKGELFF.

This clonotype has only a few counts. This sequence joins TRBV3-1 and TRBJ2-3; 16 bases agree with TRBD2. Losses at the gene ends were 1 base for V and 0 bases for J; bases not matched to a gene: 7. Germline V gives CDR1 LGHDT, CDR2 YNNKEL (reference sequence). There are 20 residues in the CDR3. The CDR3 region is CASSQGVGTSGGGSTDTQYF. The DNA of the CDR3 is TGTGCCAGCAGCCAAGGAGTTGGGACTAGCGGGGGGGGTAGCACAGATACGCAGTATTTT.

This clonotype has only a few counts. The chain uses TRBV7-2 and TRBJ2-1, with 7 bases lining up with TRBD1. Losses at the gene ends were 5 bases for V and 5 bases for J; bases not matched to a gene: 3. The CDR3 spans 13 residues. Germline-derived CDR1 and CDR2 are SGHTA and FQGNSA. The DNA for the CDR3 is TGTGCCAGCAGCCCCGGGACAGACAATGAGCAGTTCTTC. Its translation is CASSPGTDNEQFF.

This clonotype was seen ten or more times. This chain uses TRBV20-1 with TRBJ2-1; TRBD2 matches at 10 bases. Germline CDR1 DFQATT, CDR2 SNEGSKA (reference sequence). The CDR3 extends over 15 amino acids. Trimming took 0 bases from V and 9 from J; bases not matched to a gene: 8. As DNA, the CDR3 is TGCAGTGCTAGAGATTGGCTAGCGGGAGTGGGTGAGCAGTTCTTC. Protein sequence: CSARDWLAGVGEQFF.

This sequence joins TRBV5-1 and TRBJ2-1; D tentatively fits TRBD1 or TRBD2 (5 bases each). V lost 6 bases to trimming and J lost 10 bases, with 20 bases between them. This CDR3 has 14 amino acids. Looked up from germline, CDR1 is SGHRS and CDR2 is YFSETQ. The CDR3 coding sequence is TGCGCCAGCATCCGCTTGGGACCGAAAATGGAGCAGTTCTTC. Protein sequence: CASIRLGPKMEQFF.

The chain uses TRBV20-1 and TRBJ2-1, with D possibly being TRBD1 or TRBD2 (7 bases each). V was clipped by 0 bases and J by 4 bases, with 13 bases between them. This CDR3 spans 15 amino acids. Per the germline V gene, CDR1 is DFQATT and CDR2 is SNEGSKA (reference sequence). CDR3 loop: CSARDPGGGYNEQFF. DNA of the CDR3: TGCAGTGCTAGAGACCCAGGGGGGGGGTACAATGAGCAGTTCTTC.

This chain uses TRBV7-2 with TRBJ2-1; 11 nucleotides align to TRBD2. V was clipped by 5 bases and J by 12 bases; unmatched bases: 18. Germline V gene sequence: CDR1 SGHTA, CDR2 FQGNSA. CDR3 length: 17 residues. This CDR3 reads CASSQPPGTSGHKMQFF. The CDR3 bases are TGTGCCAGCAGCCAGCCCCCCGGGACTAGCGGACACAAAATGCAGTTCTTC.

This clonotype was recorded at least ten times. The V call is TRBV4-3, the J call TRBJ1-6; TRBD1 might be the D (5 bases). The CDR3 has 16 residues. V lost 0 bases and J 7 bases, leaving 13 bases between the germline ends. Germline V gene sequence: CDR1 LGHNA, CDR2 YSLEER. The CDR3, as DNA: TGCGCCAGCAGCCAAGATCTGAGGGGCGGGAATTCACCCCTCCACTTT. This gives the protein CASSQDLRGGNSPLHF.

This chain links TRBV20-1 with TRBJ2-7; 7 bases line up with TRBD1. The trim removed 3 bases at V and 0 bases at J, leaving 5 bases unmatched. Germline V gives CDR1 DFQATT, CDR2 SNEGSKA (reference sequence). The length of the CDR3 is 14 residues. The CDR3 region is CSASGTANSYEQYF. CDR3 coding DNA: TGCAGTGCTAGCGGGACAGCCAACTCCTACGAGCAGTACTTC.

This clonotype showed up just a few times. The chain joins TRBV5-1 to TRBJ2-3; 7 nucleotides line up with TRBD1. With V trimmed by 4 bases and J by 2 bases, 7 bases remained unmatched. The CDR3 consists of 15 residues. CDR1 and CDR2 (germline): SGHRS, YFSETQ. The CDR3 DNA follows: TGCGCCAGCAGCCTCCGGGACAGAGACACAGATACGCAGTATTTT. Encoded protein: CASSLRDRDTDTQYF.

This chain connects TRBV3-1 to TRBJ2-7; unclear D gene. Per germline, CDR1 LGHDT and CDR2 YNNKEL (reference sequence). The germline V and J ends were trimmed by 3 bases and 1 base, with 4 bases remaining between them. The CDR3 length is 12 residues. Here the CDR3 DNA reads TGTGCCAGCAGCCACGCGTCCTACGAGCAGTACTTC. Its translation is CASSHASYEQYF.

This chain links TRBV7-2 with TRBJ1-2; 8 bases are a match to TRBD1. The CDR3 sequence is 13 residues long. V gave up 5 bases and J gave up 3 bases; unmatched junction bases: 2. Germline V gene lookup returns CDR1 SGHTA and CDR2 FQGNSA. The CDR3 DNA reads as TGTGCCAGCAGCATGGACAGGGACTATGGCTACACCTTC. This gives the protein CASSMDRDYGYTF.

The chain employs TRBV20-1 and TRBJ1-5, with 8 bases aligning to TRBD1. This CDR3 region has 17 residues. The V and J ends lost 5 bases and 6 bases, in that order; junction bases with no gene match: 18. The germline CDR1 and CDR2 sequences are DFQATT and SNEGSKA (reference sequence). The CDR3 reads CSAADRTGIAGGQPQHF. In DNA, the CDR3 is TGCAGTGCTGCGGATAGGACAGGGATAGCCGGCGGTCAGCCCCAGCATTTT.

V usage is TRBV10-3 and J usage is TRBJ2-5; D gene ambiguous. This CDR3 comprises 11 residues. Germline loops: CDR1 ENHRY, CDR2 SYGVKD. Trimming removed 9 bases at V and 4 bases at J, with 9 bases between. As DNA, the CDR3 is TGTGCCATAGGGATATCAGAGACCCAGTACTTC. Protein product: CAIGISETQYF.

This clonotype was observed at least ten times. The V gene is TRBV9, the J gene TRBJ2-5; 7 bases are shared with TRBD1. V gave up 2 bases and J gave up 1 base; unmatched junction bases: 2. Germline lookup yields CDR1 SGDLS and CDR2 YYNGEE. CDR3 size: 14 residues. The DNA for the CDR3 is TGTGCCAGCAGCGTTGGGACAGTCCAAGAGACCCAGTACTTC. The encoded protein is CASSVGTVQETQYF. Drawing the rest from reference TRBV9 and TRBJ2-5, the complete variable domain is DSGVTQTPKHLITATGQRVTLRCSPRSGDLSVYWYQQSLDQGLQFLIQYYNGEERAKGNILERFSAQQFPDLHSELNLSSLELGDSALYFCASSVGTVQETQYFGPGTRLLVL.

V usage is TRBV20-1 and J usage is TRBJ2-1; 9 nucleotides align to TRBD1. The CDR3 is 12 amino acids. V shed 6 bases, J shed 8 bases, and the junction held 5 bases outside the gene matches. CDR1 DFQATT and CDR2 SNEGSKA come from the germline V gene (reference sequence). DNA of the CDR3: TGCAGTGCCCTAGACAGGGGGGATGAGCAGTTCTTC. It is translated as CSALDRGDEQFF.

The CDR3 is CASSGSFVLNEQFF. CDR3 nucleotide sequence: TGTGCCAGCAGTGGGTCCTTTGTCCTGAATGAGCAGTTCTTC. V gene TRBV2 combines with J gene TRBJ2-1; the D is unclear. V was shortened by 4 bases and J by 7 bases, with 14 bases between the two germline ends. Germline V gene lookup returns CDR1 SNHLY and CDR2 FYNNEI. The CDR3 runs 14 residues. Full variable domain (remainder filled in from reference TRBV2 and TRBJ2-1): EPEVTQTPSHQVTQMGQEVILRCVPISNHLYFYWYRQILGQKVEFLVSFYNNEISEKSEIFDDQFSVERPDGSNFTLKIRSTKLEDSAMYFCASSGSFVLNEQFFGPGTRLTVL.

This clonotype was observed at least ten times. J is TRBJ2-3 and V is TRBV7-2, with D uncertain. Trimming left V 3 bases short and J 4 bases short, with 11 bases between. The CDR3 has 14 residues. The germline V gene encodes CDR1 SGHTA and CDR2 FQGNSA. The CDR3 is CASSLRQSPDTQYF. CDR3 in DNA: TGTGCCAGCAGCTTGCGTCAGTCGCCAGATACGCAGTATTTT.

This chain connects TRBV5-5 to TRBJ2-5; tentative D call: TRBD2 (6 bases). Germline values: CDR1 SGHKS, CDR2 YYEKEE (reference sequence). V was pared by 0 bases and J by 3 bases, with 9 bases between. The CDR3 length is 14 residues. As DNA, the CDR3 is TGTGCCAGCAGCTTGGTTTTAGCGGAAGAGACCCAGTACTTC. It encodes CASSLVLAEETQYF. Full variable domain (outside the CDR3, taken from reference TRBV5-5 and TRBJ2-5): DAGVTQSPTHLIKTRGQQVTLRCSPISGHKSVSWYQQVLGQGPQFIFQYYEKEERGRGNFPDRFSARQFPNYSSELNVNALLLGDSALYLCASSLVLAEETQYFGPGTRLLVL.